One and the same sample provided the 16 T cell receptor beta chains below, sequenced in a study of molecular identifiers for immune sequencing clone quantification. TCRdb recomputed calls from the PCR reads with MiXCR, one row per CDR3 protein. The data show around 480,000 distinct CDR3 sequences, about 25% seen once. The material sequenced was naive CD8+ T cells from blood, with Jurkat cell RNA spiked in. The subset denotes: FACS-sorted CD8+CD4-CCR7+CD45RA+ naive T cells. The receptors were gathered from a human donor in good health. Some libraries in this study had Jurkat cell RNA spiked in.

CDR3 sequence (DNA): TGCAGCGTTGAATCTCCGGACAGGGGTTTACTCGAGCAGTACTTC. Residues: CSVESPDRGLLEQYF. The rearrangement joins TRBV29-1 to TRBJ2-7; 9 bases agree with TRBD1. The germline V gene has CDR1 SQVTM and CDR2 ANQGSEA. The CDR3 sequence is 15 residues long. J gave up 6 bases and V 2 bases, and 11 bases lay outside the gene matches.

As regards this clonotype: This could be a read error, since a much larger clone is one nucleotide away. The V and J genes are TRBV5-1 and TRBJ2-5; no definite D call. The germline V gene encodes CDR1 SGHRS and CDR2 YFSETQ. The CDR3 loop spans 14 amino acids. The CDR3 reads CASSLYQDQKTQYF. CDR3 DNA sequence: TGCGCCAGCAGCTTGTACCAGGACCAAAAGACCCAGTACTTC.

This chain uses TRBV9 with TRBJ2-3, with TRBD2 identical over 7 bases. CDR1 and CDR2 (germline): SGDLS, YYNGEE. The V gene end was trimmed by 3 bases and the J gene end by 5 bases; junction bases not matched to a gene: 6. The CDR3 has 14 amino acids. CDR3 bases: TGTGCCAGCAGCGGAATAGCGGGTGGAGATACGCAGTATTTT. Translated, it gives CASSGIAGGDTQYF. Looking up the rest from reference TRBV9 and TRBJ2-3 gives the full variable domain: DSGVTQTPKHLITATGQRVTLRCSPRSGDLSVYWYQQSLDQGLQFLIQYYNGEERAKGNILERFSAQQFPDLHSELNLSSLELGDSALYFCASSGIAGGDTQYFGPGTRLTVL.

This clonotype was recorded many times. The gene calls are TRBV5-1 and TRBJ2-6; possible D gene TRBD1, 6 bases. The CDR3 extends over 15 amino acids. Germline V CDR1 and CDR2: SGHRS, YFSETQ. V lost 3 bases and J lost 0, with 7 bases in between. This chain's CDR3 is CASSYRDSGANVLTF. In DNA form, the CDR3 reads TGCGCCAGCAGCTACAGGGACTCTGGGGCCAACGTCCTGACTTTC.

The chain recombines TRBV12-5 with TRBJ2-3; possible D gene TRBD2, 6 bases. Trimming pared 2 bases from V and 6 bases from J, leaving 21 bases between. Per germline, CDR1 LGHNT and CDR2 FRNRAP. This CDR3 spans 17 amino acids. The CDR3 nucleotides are TGTGCTAGTGGTTTGTCTAGCGTTCGGCTAGCAGGGGATACGCAGTATTTT. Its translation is CASGLSSVRLAGDTQYF.

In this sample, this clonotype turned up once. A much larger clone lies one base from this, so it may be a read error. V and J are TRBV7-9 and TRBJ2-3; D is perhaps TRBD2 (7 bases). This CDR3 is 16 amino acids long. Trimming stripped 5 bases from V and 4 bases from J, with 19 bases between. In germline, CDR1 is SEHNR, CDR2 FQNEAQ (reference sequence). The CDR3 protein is CASSPSPGGPADTQYF. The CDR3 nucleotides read TGTGCCAGCAGCCCCAGTCCGGGGGGCCCCGCAGATACGCAGTATTTT.

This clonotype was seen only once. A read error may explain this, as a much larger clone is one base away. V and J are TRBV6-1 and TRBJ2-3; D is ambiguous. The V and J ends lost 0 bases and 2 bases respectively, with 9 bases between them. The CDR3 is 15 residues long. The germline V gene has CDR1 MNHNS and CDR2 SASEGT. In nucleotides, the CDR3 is TGTGCCAGCAGTGAAGCCCGCCCCCTCACAGATACGCAGTATTTT. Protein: CASSEARPLTDTQYF.

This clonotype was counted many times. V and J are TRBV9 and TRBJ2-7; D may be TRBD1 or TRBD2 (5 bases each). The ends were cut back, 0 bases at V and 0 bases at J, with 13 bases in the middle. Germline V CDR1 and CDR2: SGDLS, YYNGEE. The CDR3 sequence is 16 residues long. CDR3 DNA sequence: TGTGCCAGCAGCGTAGTCGGGACGGCGGCCTCCTACGAGCAGTACTTC. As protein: CASSVVGTAASYEQYF.

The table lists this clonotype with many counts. The CDR3 bases are TGTGCCAGCAGACAGGGGGTTACCAGGGACATTCAGTACTTC. Translating it yields CASRQGVTRDIQYF. The genes are TRBV12-3 or TRBV12-4 and TRBJ2-4; 8 bases are a match to TRBD1. This CDR3 spans 14 amino acids. J was trimmed by 8 bases and V by 6 bases; bases with no gene match: 9.

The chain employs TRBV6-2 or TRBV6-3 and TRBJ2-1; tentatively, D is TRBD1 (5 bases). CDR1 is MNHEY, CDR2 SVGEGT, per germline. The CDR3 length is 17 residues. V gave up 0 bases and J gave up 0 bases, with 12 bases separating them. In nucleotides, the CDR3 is TGTGCCAGCAGTTACTCGACAGAATTCAGCTCCTACAATGAGCAGTTCTTC. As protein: CASSYSTEFSSYNEQFF.

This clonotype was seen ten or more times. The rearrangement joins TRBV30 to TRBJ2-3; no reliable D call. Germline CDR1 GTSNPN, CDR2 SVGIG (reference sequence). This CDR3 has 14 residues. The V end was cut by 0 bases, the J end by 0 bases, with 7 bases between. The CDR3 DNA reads TGTGCCTGGAGTGTGTTGAGAAGCACAGATACGCAGTATTTT. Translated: CAWSVLRSTDTQYF.

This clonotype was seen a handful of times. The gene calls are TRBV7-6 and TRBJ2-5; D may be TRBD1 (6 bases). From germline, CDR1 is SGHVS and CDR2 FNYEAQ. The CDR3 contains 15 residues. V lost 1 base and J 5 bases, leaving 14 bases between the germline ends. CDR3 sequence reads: CASSLGARGFETQYF. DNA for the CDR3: TGTGCCAGCAGCTTAGGGGCCAGGGGATTCGAGACCCAGTACTTC.

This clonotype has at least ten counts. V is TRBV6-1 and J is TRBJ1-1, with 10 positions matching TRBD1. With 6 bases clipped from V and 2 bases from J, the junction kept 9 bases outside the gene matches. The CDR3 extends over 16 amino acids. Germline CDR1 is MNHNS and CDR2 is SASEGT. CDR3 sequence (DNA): TGTGCCAGCAGGTCGGGACAGGGGATGACTAACACTGAAGCTTTCTTT. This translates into CASRSGQGMTNTEAFF.

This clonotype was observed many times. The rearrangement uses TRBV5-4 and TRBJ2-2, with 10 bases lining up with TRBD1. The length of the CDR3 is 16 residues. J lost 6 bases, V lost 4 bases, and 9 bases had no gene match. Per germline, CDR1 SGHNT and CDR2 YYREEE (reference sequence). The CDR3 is CASSDGDRGLAGELFF. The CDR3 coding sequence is TGTGCCAGCAGCGACGGTGACAGGGGGCTTGCCGGGGAGCTGTTTTTT. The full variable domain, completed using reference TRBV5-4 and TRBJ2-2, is ETGVTQSPTHLIKTRGQQVTLRCSSQSGHNTVSWYQQALGQGPQFIFQYYREEENGRGNFPPRFSGLQFPNYSSELNVNALELDDSALYLCASSDGDRGLAGELFFGEGSRLTVL.

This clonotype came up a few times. The CDR3, as DNA: TGTGCCAGCAGCACAAGGGGCTATGGCTACACCTTC. It translates to CASSTRGYGYTF. The rearrangement uses TRBV11-2 and TRBJ1-2; maybe TRBD1 (5 bases). The germline V and J ends were trimmed by 5 bases and 4 bases, with 8 bases remaining between them. Germline loops: CDR1 SGHAT, CDR2 FQNNGV. The length of the CDR3 is 12 residues.

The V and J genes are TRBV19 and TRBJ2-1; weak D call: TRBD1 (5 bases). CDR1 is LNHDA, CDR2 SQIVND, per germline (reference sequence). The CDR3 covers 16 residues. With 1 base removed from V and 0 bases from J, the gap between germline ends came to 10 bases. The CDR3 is CASSIGQPVSYNEQFF. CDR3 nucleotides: TGTGCCAGTAGTATAGGACAGCCGGTCTCCTACAATGAGCAGTTCTTC.